A single sample is the source of the 26 T cell receptor beta chains below, sequenced in a study of blood T cell repertoires in COVID-19. TCRdb's table, derived via immunoSEQ multiplex PCR, lists solely in-frame clones and lacks some. The sample includes approximately 300,000 clones, roughly 84% of them seen just once. The sample was peripheral blood. Receptor source: a person aged 65 to 79 with COVID-19, enrolled during active disease.

The V and J genes are TRBV19 and TRBJ2-5, with D possibly TRBD1 on 5 matching bases. Trimming cost V 6 bases and J 1 base, with 9 bases left between them. Looked up from germline, CDR1 is LNHDA and CDR2 is SQIVND (reference sequence). The CDR3 covers 13 residues. Written as DNA, the CDR3 is TGTGCCAGTAGGGCGCAGGGCCAAGAGACCCAGTACTTC. Its translation is CASRAQGQETQYF.

This clone was counted once. The CDR3 DNA follows: TGTGCCAGCAGCAAAGATGGCCCGGGGACAAGCGAGCAGTACTTC. Residues: CASSKDGPGTSEQYF. The chain uses TRBV21-1 and TRBJ2-7; the table assigns TRBD1, which was not confirmed against the DNA. TRBV21-1 is noted as a pseudogene. This CDR3 region has 15 residues.

The chain employs TRBV9 and TRBJ2-5, with 12 bases identical to TRBD1. The V and J ends lost 0 bases and 5 bases, in that order; junction bases with no gene match: 5. The CDR3 runs 16 residues. The germline V gene encodes CDR1 SGDLS and CDR2 YYNGEE. CDR3 sequence (DNA): TGTGCCAGCAGCGTAGAGGGGACAGGGGGCAGGGAGACCCAGTACTTC. The encoded protein is CASSVEGTGGRETQYF.

This clone appeared once. The V and J genes are TRBV5-4 and TRBJ2-1, with 7 bases lining up with TRBD2. Trimming removed 3 bases from V and 2 bases from J; junction bases left unmatched: 11. The CDR3 extends over 17 amino acids. Germline lookup yields CDR1 SGHNT and CDR2 YYREEE (reference sequence). CDR3 bases: TGTGCCAGCAGCTCCCAGCGGGGACCGCGCACCTACAATGAGCAGTTCTTC. This encodes CASSSQRGPRTYNEQFF.

This rearrangement joins TRBV27 to TRBJ2-5; TRBD2 is a possible D gene (5 bases). V shed 5 bases and J shed 2 bases, with 18 bases lying between them. Germline lookup yields CDR1 MNHEY and CDR2 SMNVEV (reference sequence). The length of the CDR3 is 16 residues. Here the CDR3 reads CASSAILGSPQETQYF. Written as DNA, the CDR3 is TGTGCCAGCAGTGCCATACTAGGATCCCCGCAAGAGACCCAGTACTTC.

The rearrangement joins TRBV6-6 to TRBJ1-4; tentatively, D is TRBD1 (6 bases). Trimming shortened V by 8 bases and J by 7 bases, and 14 bases separated the two germline ends. The germline V gene has CDR1 MNHNY and CDR2 SVGAGI (reference sequence). The CDR3 is 13 residues long. CDR3 loop: CASVGQSPEKLFF. The CDR3 DNA reads as TGTGCCAGCGTCGGACAGAGCCCTGAAAAACTGTTTTTT.

The chain joins TRBV6-5 to TRBJ1-6, with D unclear. Trimming took off 7 bases at V and 5 bases at J, with 12 bases between the two ends. The V gene's germline CDR1 is MNHEY and CDR2 SVGAGI. The CDR3 consists of 14 residues. CDR3 DNA sequence: TGTGCCAGCACCCGAGGGCCCGATAATTCACCCCTCCACTTT. Amino acid sequence: CASTRGPDNSPLHF.

The rearrangement joins TRBV7-2 to TRBJ1-5; D unresolved. CDR1 and CDR2 from the germline V gene are SGHTA and FQGNSA. V was clipped by 4 bases and J by 6 bases, with 7 bases between them. CDR3 length equals 12 residues. CDR3: CASSSRFQPQHF. The DNA of the CDR3 is TGTGCCAGCAGCTCACGGTTTCAGCCCCAGCATTTT.

The CDR3 sequence is CASSPNPGLEYGYTF. In DNA form, the CDR3 reads TGCGCCAGCAGCCCAAACCCGGGACTGGAGTATGGCTACACCTTC. This sequence joins TRBV4-1 and TRBJ1-2; D might be TRBD1 (5 bases). The V gene lost 4 bases and the J gene lost 5 bases, with 17 bases spanning the gap. CDR3 length: 15 residues. The germline V gene has CDR1 MGHRA and CDR2 YSYEKL.

This rearrangement joins TRBV12-3 or TRBV12-4 to TRBJ1-4; TRBD1 might be the D (5 bases). The ends were cut back, 10 bases at V and 9 bases at J, with 18 bases in the middle. This CDR3 is built from 13 residues. The chain's CDR3 is CAILRGIEKKLFF. As DNA, the CDR3 is TGTGCCATCTTACGGGGGATAGAGAAAAAACTGTTTTTT.

J is TRBJ2-7 and V is TRBV6-1; 11 nucleotides align to TRBD2. Germline CDR1 reads MNHNS; CDR2 reads SASEGT. V dropped 7 bases and J dropped 6; count of bases not matched to a gene: 5. This CDR3 region has 13 residues. The CDR3 region has the DNA TGTGCCAGCACCCCTAGCGGGAGGAGCGAGCAGTACTTC. Protein sequence: CASTPSGRSEQYF.

V and J are TRBV10-3 and TRBJ2-1; 10 nucleotides line up with TRBD2. Germline V lookup: CDR1 ENHRY, CDR2 SYGVKD. The CDR3 is 19 amino acids. Trimming at V came to 4 bases and at J to 0 bases, leaving 12 bases not matched to a gene. In DNA, the CDR3 is TGTGCCATCAGTGTTGGCCCTAGCGGGGGCCCGAGCTCCTACAATGAGCAGTTCTTC. Its protein is CAISVGPSGGPSSYNEQFF.

This chain joins TRBV6-5 and TRBJ2-1, with D perhaps TRBD2 (6 bases). Trimming took off 10 bases at V and 10 bases at J, with 23 bases between the two ends. The CDR3 covers 14 residues. Looked up from germline, CDR1 is MNHEY and CDR2 is SVGAGI. This CDR3 is CATLGRGNGGEQFF. CDR3 DNA: TGTGCCACTCTCGGACGCGGGAACGGTGGCGAGCAGTTCTTC.

The chain has TRBV10-2 and TRBJ1-2; tentative D call: TRBD1 (6 bases). Trimming stripped 1 base from V and 4 bases from J, with 13 bases between. Germline V gene sequence: CDR1 WSHSY, CDR2 SAAADI. The CDR3 is made up of 15 amino acids. As DNA, the CDR3 is TGCGCCAGCAGTGAGTACCGGACAGTGAGCTATGGCTACACCTTC. Amino acids: CASSEYRTVSYGYTF.

The chain uses TRBV6-1 and TRBJ2-1; 7 bases agree with TRBD2. Looked up from germline, CDR1 is MNHNS and CDR2 is SASEGT. The CDR3 runs 16 residues. V shed 2 bases, J shed 0 bases, and the junction held 4 bases outside the gene matches. The CDR3 loop reads CASSESGISSYNEQFF. The CDR3 region has the DNA TGTGCCAGCAGTGAAAGCGGGATTAGCTCCTACAATGAGCAGTTCTTC.

The V call is TRBV10-3, the J call TRBJ2-5, with D perhaps TRBD1 (6 bases). V dropped 4 bases and J dropped 4 bases, with 13 bases sitting between them. This CDR3 is built from 14 residues. Per germline, CDR1 ENHRY and CDR2 SYGVKD. In DNA, the CDR3 is TGTGCCATCAGTGGCACAGGGCAATCAGAGACCCAGTACTTC. Translating gives CAISGTGQSETQYF.

The chain couples TRBV7-2 to TRBJ2-7, with 9 nucleotides matching TRBD1. Trimming took 2 bases from V and 7 from J; bases not matched to a gene: 6. The CDR3 is 14 residues long. Germline V gene data show CDR1 as SGHTA and CDR2 as FQGNSA. CDR3 protein: CASSLLGQGSEQYF. The DNA for the CDR3 is TGTGCCAGCAGCTTATTGGGACAGGGAAGTGAGCAGTACTTC.

The rearrangement uses TRBV12-3 or TRBV12-4 and TRBJ2-1; 7 bases are a match to TRBD1. The V gene end was trimmed by 1 base and the J gene end by 13 bases; junction bases not matched to a gene: 4. CDR3 size: 12 residues. CDR3: CASSLDRDRQFF. DNA of the CDR3: TGTGCCAGCAGTTTAGACCGGGACAGACAGTTCTTC.

The chain joins TRBV2 to TRBJ2-1; 7 bases line up with TRBD2. The CDR3 sequence is 18 residues long. The ends lost 9 bases at V and 0 bases at J; junction bases unmatched: 17. CDR1 and CDR2 (germline): SNHLY, FYNNEI. For the CDR3, the DNA is TGTGCCAGTGTAGCGGGTTCTTCCAGGAGGAGCTCCTACAATGAGCAGTTCTTC. Amino acids: CASVAGSSRRSSYNEQFF.

This clone was observed a handful of times. The J gene is TRBJ2-5, the V gene TRBV7-2, with TRBD1 matching 11 bases. The V gene's germline CDR1 is SGHTA and CDR2 FQGNSA. The CDR3 length is 14 residues. Losses at the gene ends were 7 bases for V and 7 bases for J; bases not matched to a gene: 8. The CDR3 sequence is CASTPDRGRVTQYF. CDR3 sequence (DNA): TGTGCCAGCACCCCGGACAGGGGGCGCGTGACCCAGTACTTC.

This clone appeared once. This chain links TRBV7-8 with TRBJ1-4; TRBD1 agrees at 9 bases. V lost 4 bases to trimming and J lost 5 bases; unmatched junction nucleotides: 11. The length of the CDR3 is 17 residues. The germline CDR1 and CDR2 sequences are SGHVS and FQNEAQ. DNA of the CDR3: TGTGCCAGCAGCTGGGACAGGGTTCTAGTCAGAAATGAAAAACTGTTTTTT. The encoded protein is CASSWDRVLVRNEKLFF.

The chain uses TRBV15 and TRBJ1-5; 12 positions agree with TRBD1. There are 17 residues in the CDR3. CDR1 is LNHNV and CDR2 is YYDKDF in the germline V gene (reference sequence). V lost 4 bases and J lost 7; bases outside the gene matches: 11. CDR3 residues: CATSIPSGTGGSQPQHF. Written as DNA, the CDR3 is TGTGCCACCAGCATTCCATCCGGGACAGGGGGCAGCCAGCCCCAGCATTTT.

The rearrangement joins TRBV5-1 to TRBJ2-2; D call uncertain. Trimming removed 0 bases at V and 4 bases at J, with 7 bases between. The length of the CDR3 is 14 residues. CDR1 SGHRS and CDR2 YFSETQ come from the germline V gene. The CDR3 sequence: CASSLELRTGELFF. The CDR3 DNA reads as TGCGCCAGCAGCTTGGAACTCCGCACCGGGGAGCTGTTTTTT. The entire variable domain, with the rest obtained from reference TRBV5-1 and TRBJ2-2, is as follows: KAGVTQTPRYLIKTRGQQVTLSCSPISGHRSVSWYQQTPGQGLQFLFEYFSETQRNKGNFPGRFSGRQFSNSRSEMNVSTLELGDSALYLCASSLELRTGELFFGEGSRLTVL.

The genes are TRBV5-6 and TRBJ2-3, with 9 bases that match TRBD2. The CDR3 sequence is 15 residues long. Germline V lookup: CDR1 SGHDT, CDR2 YYEEEE. Germline trimming cut 0 bases from V and 3 bases from J; bases unmatched to any gene: 2. In nucleotides, the CDR3 is TGTGCCAGCAGCTTGGGACTAGCGGAAACAGATACGCAGTATTTT. Protein: CASSLGLAETDTQYF. The entire variable domain, with the rest obtained from reference TRBV5-6 and TRBJ2-3, is as follows: DAGVTQSPTHLIKTRGQQVTLRCSPKSGHDTVSWYQQALGQGPQFIFQYYEEEERQRGNFPDRFSGHQFPNYSSELNVNALLLGDSALYLCASSLGLAETDTQYFGPGTRLTVL.

The chain uses TRBV7-9 and TRBJ2-1, with 10 bases aligning to TRBD2. This CDR3 region has 16 residues. V lost 5 bases, J lost 8 bases, and 12 bases stayed unmatched. The germline V gene encodes CDR1 SEHNR and CDR2 FQNEAQ (reference sequence). The CDR3 nucleotides are TGTGCCAGCAGCCGTCCAACTAGCGGGGCGGGTTATGAGCAGTTCTTC. Its protein product is CASSRPTSGAGYEQFF.

The CDR3 here is CASSFSRLASGNEQFF. The CDR3 coding sequence is TGTGCCAGCAGTTTCTCCCGACTAGCGTCGGGAAATGAGCAGTTCTTC. The chain uses TRBV27 and TRBJ2-1, with TRBD2 matching 8 bases. J lost 7 bases, V lost 3 bases, and 11 bases had no gene match. Germline CDR1 reads MNHEY; CDR2 reads SMNVEV (reference sequence). This CDR3 is 16 amino acids long.